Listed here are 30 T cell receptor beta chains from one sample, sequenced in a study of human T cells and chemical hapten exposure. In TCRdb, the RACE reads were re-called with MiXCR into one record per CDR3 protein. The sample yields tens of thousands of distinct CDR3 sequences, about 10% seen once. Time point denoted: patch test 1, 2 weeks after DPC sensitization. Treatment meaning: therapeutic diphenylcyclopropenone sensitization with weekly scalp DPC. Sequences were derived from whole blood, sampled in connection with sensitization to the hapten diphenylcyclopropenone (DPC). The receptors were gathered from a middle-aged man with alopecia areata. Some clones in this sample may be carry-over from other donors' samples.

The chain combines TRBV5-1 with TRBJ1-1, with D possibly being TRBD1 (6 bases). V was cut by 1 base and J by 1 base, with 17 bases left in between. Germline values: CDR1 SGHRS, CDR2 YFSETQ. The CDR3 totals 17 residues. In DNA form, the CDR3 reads TGCGCCAGCAGCTTGTTAGGTCAACAGGGTGGGAACACTGAAGCTTTCTTT. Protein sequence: CASSLLGQQGGNTEAFF.

CDR3 protein: CASSAGGTLAYEQYF. In DNA, the CDR3 is TGTGCCAGCAGTGCGGGGGGAACTCTTGCCTACGAGCAGTACTTC. This rearrangement joins TRBV25-1 to TRBJ2-7; 7 nucleotides agree with TRBD2. The CDR3 length is 15 residues. From germline, CDR1 is MGHDK and CDR2 SYGVNS. Trimming removed 4 bases from V and 2 bases from J; junction bases left unmatched: 8.

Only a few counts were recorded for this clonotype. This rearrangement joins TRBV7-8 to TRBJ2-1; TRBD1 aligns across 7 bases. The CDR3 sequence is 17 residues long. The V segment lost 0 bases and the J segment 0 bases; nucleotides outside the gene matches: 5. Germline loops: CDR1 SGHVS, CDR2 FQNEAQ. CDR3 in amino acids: CASSLAQDRNSYNEQFF. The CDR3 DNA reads TGTGCCAGCAGCTTAGCGCAGGACAGGAACTCCTACAATGAGCAGTTCTTC.

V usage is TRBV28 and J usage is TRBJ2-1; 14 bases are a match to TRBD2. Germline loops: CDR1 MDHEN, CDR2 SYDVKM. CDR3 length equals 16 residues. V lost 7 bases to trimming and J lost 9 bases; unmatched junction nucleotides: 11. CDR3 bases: TGTGCCAGCACCAACGGACTAGCGGGAGGTCAGGGTGAGCAGTTCTTC. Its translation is CASTNGLAGGQGEQFF.

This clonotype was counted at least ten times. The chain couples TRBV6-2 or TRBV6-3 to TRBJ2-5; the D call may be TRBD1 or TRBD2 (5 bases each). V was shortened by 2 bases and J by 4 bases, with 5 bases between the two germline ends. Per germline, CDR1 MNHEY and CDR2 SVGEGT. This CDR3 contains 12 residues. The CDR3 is CASSYGGETQYF. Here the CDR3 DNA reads TGTGCCAGCAGTTACGGGGGAGAGACCCAGTACTTC.

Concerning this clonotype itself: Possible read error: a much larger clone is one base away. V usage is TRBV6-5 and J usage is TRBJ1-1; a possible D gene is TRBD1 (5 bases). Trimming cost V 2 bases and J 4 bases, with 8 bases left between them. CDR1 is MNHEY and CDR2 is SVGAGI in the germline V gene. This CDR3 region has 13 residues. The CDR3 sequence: CASSYGGGTEAFF. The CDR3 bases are TGTGCCAGCAGTTACGGCGGGGGCACTGAAGCTTTCTTT.

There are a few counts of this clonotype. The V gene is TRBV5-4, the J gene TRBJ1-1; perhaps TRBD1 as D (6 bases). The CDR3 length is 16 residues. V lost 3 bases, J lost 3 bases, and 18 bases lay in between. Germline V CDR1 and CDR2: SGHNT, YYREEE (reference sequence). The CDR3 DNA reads TGTGCCAGCAGCTCCTATCGGGGACAAGGGCACACTGAAGCTTTCTTT. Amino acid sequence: CASSSYRGQGHTEAFF.

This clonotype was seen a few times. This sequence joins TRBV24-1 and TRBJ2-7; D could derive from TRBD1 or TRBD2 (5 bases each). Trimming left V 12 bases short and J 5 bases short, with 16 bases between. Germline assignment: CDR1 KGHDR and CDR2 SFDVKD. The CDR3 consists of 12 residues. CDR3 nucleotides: TGTGCCCTACAACGTGGGGGTAACGAGCAGTACGTC. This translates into CALQRGGNEQYV.

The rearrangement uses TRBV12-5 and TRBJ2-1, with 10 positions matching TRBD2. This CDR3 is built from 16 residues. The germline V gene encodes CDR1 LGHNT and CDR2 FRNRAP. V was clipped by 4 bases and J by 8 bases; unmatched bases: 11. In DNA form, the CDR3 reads TGTGCTAGTGGTTCGACCCTAGCGGGAGTAGACCATGAGCAGTTCTTC. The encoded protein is CASGSTLAGVDHEQFF.

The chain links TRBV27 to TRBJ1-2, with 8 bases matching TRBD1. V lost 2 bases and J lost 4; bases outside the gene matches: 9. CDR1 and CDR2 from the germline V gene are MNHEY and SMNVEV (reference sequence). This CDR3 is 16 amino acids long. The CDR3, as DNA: TGTGCCAGCAGTTTAAGGACAGGGCCTAGATTCTATGGCTACACCTTC. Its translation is CASSLRTGPRFYGYTF.

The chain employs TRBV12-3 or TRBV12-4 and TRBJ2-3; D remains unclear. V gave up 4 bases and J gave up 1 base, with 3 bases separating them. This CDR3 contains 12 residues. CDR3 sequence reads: CASSWGTDTQYF. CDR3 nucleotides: TGTGCCAGCAGTTGGGGCACAGATACGCAGTATTTT.

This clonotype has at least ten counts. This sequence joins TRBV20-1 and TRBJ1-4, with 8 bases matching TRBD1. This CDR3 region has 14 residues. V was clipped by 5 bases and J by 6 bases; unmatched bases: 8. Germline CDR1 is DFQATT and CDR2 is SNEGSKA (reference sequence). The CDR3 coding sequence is TGCAGTGCTGGCCGACAGGGGAACTATGAAAAACTGTTTTTT. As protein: CSAGRQGNYEKLFF.

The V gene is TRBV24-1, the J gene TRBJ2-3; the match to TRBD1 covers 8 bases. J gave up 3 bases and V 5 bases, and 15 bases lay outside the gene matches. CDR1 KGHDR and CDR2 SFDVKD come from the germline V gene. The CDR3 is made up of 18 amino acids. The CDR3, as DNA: TGTGCCACCAGTGGCCGACAGGGGCTCATGAAAGTGACAGATACGCAGTATTTT. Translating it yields CATSGRQGLMKVTDTQYF.

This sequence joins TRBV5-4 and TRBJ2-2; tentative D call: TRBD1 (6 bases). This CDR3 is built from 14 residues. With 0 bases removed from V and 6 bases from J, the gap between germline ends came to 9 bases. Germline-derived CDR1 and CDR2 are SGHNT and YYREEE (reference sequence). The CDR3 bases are TGTGCCAGCAGCTTGGTACAGGGCCCCGGGGAGCTGTTTTTT. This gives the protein CASSLVQGPGELFF.

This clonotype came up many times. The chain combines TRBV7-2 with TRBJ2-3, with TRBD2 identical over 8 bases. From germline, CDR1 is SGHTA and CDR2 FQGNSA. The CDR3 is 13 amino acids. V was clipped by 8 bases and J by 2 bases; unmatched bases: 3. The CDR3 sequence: CASGSGDTDTQYF. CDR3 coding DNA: TGTGCCAGCGGTAGCGGGGACACAGATACGCAGTATTTT.

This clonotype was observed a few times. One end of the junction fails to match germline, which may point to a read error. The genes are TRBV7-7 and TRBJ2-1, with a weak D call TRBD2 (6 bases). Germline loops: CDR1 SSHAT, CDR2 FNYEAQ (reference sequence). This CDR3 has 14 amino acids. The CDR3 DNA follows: TGTGCTAGCAGCTTGGGGGACTCAACGGGGGAGCAGTTCTTC. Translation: CASSLGDSTGEQFF.

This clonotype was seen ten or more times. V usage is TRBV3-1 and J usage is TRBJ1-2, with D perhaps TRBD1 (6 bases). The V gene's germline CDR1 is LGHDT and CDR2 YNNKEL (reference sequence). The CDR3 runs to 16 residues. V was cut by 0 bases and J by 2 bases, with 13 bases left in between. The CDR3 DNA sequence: TGTGCCAGCAGCCAAGACAACACAGGGTTCAACTATGGCTACACCTTC. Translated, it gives CASSQDNTGFNYGYTF.

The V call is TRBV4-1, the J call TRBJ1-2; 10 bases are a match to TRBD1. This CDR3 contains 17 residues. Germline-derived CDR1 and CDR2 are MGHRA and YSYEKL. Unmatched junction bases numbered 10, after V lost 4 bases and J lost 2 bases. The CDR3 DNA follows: TGCGCCAGCAGCCCCACCTCGACAGGGGGCATGAACTATGGCTACACCTTC. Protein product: CASSPTSTGGMNYGYTF.

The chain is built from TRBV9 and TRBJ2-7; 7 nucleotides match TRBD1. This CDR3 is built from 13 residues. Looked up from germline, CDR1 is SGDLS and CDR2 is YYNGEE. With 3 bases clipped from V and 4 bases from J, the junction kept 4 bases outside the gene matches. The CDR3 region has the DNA TGTGCCAGCAGCGCGGGACAGAAATACGAGCAGTACTTC. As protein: CASSAGQKYEQYF.

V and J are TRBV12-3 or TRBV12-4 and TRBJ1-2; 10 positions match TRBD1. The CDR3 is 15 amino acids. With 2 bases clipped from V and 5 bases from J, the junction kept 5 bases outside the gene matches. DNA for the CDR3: TGTGCCAGCAGTTTATATATGGGACAGGGGTATGGCTACACCTTC. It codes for CASSLYMGQGYGYTF.

The CDR3 protein is CASTGENRPSRAQYF. The CDR3 nucleotides read TGTGCCAGTACTGGGGAAAACAGGCCTTCGAGGGCCCAGTACTTC. The chain combines TRBV7-2 with TRBJ2-5; either TRBD1 or TRBD2 may fit D (5 bases each). Trimming left V 9 bases short and J 9 bases short, with 26 bases between. Germline loops: CDR1 SGHTA, CDR2 FQGNSA. This CDR3 has 15 residues.

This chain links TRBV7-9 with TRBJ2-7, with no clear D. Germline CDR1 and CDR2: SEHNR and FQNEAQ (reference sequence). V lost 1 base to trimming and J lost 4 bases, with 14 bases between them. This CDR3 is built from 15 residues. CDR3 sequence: CASSLGGFGFYEQYV. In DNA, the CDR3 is TGTGCCAGCAGCTTAGGCGGCTTTGGATTTTACGAGCAGTACGTC.

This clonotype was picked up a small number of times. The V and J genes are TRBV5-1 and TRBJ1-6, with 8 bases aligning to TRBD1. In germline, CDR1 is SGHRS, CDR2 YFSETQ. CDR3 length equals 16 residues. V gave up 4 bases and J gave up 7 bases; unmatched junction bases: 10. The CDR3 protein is CASSPGQGVRNSPLHF. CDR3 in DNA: TGCGCCAGCAGCCCCGGACAGGGAGTGAGGAATTCACCCCTCCACTTT.

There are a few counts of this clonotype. CDR3 coding DNA: TGTGCCAGCAGCTTAACCGGGGAGCTGTTTTTT. Protein sequence: CASSLTGELFF. The chain has TRBV7-3 and TRBJ2-2; D call uncertain. The germline V and J ends were trimmed by 0 bases and 7 bases, with 0 bases remaining between them. Looked up from germline, CDR1 is SGHTA and CDR2 is FQGTGA. The CDR3 is made up of 11 amino acids. Drawing the rest from reference TRBV7-3 and TRBJ2-2, the complete variable domain is GAGVSQTPSNKVTEKGKYVELRCDPISGHTALYWYRQSLGQGPEFLIYFQGTGAADDSGLPNDRFFAVRPEGSVSTLKIQRTERGDSAVYLCASSLTGELFFGEGSRLTVL.

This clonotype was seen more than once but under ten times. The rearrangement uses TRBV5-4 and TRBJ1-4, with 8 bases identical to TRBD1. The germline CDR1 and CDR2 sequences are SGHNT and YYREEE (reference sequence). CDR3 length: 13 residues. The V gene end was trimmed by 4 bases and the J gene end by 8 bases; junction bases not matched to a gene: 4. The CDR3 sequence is CASSRGQGEKLFF. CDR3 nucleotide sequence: TGTGCCAGCAGCAGAGGACAGGGAGAAAAACTGTTTTTT.

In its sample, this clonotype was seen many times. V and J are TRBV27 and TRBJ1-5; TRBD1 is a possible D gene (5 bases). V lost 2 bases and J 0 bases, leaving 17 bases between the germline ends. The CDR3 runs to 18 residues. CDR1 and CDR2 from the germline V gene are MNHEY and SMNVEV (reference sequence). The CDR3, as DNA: TGTGCCAGCAGTTTACCTGTTCGGGGGAGATCTAGCAATCAGCCCCAGCATTTT. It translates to CASSLPVRGRSSNQPQHF.

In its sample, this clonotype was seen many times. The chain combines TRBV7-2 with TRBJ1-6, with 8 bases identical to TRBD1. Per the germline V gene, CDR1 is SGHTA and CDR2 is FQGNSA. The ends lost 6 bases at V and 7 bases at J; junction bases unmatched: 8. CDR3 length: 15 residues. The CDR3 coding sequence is TGTGCCAGCAGAACTCGGACAGGGACGAATTCACCCCTCCACTTT. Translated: CASRTRTGTNSPLHF.

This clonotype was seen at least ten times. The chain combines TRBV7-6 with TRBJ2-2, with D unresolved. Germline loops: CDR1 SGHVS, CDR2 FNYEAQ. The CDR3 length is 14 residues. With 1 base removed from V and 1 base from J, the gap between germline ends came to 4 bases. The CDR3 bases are TGTGCCAGCAGCTTAGAAGTGAACACCGGGGAGCTGTTTTTT. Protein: CASSLEVNTGELFF.

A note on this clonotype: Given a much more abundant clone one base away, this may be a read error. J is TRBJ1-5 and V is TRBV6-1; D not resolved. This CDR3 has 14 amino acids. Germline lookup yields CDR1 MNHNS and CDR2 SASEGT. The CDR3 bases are TGTGCCAGCAGTGTCCTACATAGCAATCAGCGCCAGCATTTT. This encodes CASSVLHSNQRQHF.

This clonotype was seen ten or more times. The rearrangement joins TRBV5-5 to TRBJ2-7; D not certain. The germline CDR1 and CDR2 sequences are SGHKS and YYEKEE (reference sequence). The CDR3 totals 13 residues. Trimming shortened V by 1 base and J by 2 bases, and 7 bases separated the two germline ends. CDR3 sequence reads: CASSLLPAYEQYF. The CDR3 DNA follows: TGTGCCAGCAGCTTGCTACCCGCCTACGAGCAGTACTTC.